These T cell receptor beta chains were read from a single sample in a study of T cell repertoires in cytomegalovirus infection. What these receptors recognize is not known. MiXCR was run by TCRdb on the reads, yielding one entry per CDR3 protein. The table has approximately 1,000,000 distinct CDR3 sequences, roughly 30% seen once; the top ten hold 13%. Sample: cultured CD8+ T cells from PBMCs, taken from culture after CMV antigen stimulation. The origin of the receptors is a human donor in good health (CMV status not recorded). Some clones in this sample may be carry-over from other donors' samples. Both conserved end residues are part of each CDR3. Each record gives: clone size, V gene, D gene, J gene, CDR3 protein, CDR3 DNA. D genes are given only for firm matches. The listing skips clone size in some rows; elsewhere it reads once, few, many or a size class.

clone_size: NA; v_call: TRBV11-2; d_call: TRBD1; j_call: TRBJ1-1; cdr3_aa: CASSFWDRETMNTEAFF; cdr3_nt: TGTGCCAGCAGCTTTTGGGACAGGGAAACCATGAACACTGAAGCTTTCTTT
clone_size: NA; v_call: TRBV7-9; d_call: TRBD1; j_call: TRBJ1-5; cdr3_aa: CASSPVQGGSQPQHF; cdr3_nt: TGTGCCAGCAGCCCGGTACAGGGGGGATCTCAGCCCCAGCATTTT
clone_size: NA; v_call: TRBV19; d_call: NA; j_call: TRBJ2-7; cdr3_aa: CASSIWKGPSYEQYF; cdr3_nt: TGTGCCAGTAGTATATGGAAAGGGCCCTCCTACGAGCAGTACTTC
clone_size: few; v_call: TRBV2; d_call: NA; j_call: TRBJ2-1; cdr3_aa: CASSEGPLGGPYNEQFF; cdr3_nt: TGTGCCAGCAGCGAAGGACCACTCGGGGGACCCTACAATGAGCAGTTCTTC
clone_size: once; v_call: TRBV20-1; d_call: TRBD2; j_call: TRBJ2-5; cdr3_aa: CSASTPGTSRVQEAQYF; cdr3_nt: TGCAGTGCTAGCACCCCCGGGACTAGCCGGGTTCAAGAGGCCCAGTACTTC
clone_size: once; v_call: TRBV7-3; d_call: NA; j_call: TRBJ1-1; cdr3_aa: CDSSRGSGLNTEAFF; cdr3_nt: TGTGACAGCAGCCGCGGGTCCGGTTTGAACACTGAAGCTTTCTTT
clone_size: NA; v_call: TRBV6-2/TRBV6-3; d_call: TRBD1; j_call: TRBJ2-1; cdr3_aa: CASSYLTGVTYNEQFF; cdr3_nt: TGTGCCAGCAGTTACTTGACAGGGGTGACCTACAATGAGCAGTTCTTC
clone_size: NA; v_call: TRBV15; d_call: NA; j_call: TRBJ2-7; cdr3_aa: CATSRDRTGYEQYF; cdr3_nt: TGTGCCACCAGCAGAGATAGGACGGGATACGAGCAGTACTTC
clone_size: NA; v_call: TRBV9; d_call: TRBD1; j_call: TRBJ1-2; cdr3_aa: CASRRQGHGYTF; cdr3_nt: TGTGCCAGCAGACGACAGGGCCATGGCTACACCTTC
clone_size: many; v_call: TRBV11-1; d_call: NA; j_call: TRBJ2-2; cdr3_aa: CASSLLRYTGELFF; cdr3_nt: TGTGCCAGCAGCTTATTGAGATACACCGGGGAGCTGTTTTTT
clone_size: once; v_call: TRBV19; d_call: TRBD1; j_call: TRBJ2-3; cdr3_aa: CATRQGLLVDTQYF; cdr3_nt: TGTGCCACCAGACAGGGCCTTTTGGTGGATACGCAGTATTTT
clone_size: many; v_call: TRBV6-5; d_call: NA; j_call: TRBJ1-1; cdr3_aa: CASRRLNTEAFF; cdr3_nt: TGTGCCAGCAGGAGGTTGAACACTGAAGCTTTCTTT
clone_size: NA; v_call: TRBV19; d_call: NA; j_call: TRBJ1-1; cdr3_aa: CASSKPSTEAFF; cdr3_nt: TGTGCCAGTAGTAAGCCCTCAACTGAAGCTTTCTTT
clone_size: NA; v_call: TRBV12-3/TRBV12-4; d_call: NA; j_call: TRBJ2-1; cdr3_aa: CASSYLQSIWENEQFF; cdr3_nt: TGTGCCAGCAGTTACCTTCAGTCGATCTGGGAAAATGAGCAGTTCTTC
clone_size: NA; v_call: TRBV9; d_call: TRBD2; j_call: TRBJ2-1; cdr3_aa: CASSVGRGGPNEQFF; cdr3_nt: TGTGCCAGCAGCGTCGGTCGGGGGGGCCCTAATGAGCAGTTCTTC
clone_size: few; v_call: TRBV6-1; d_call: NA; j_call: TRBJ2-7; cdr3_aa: CASSEAGGLSSYEQYF; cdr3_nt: TGTGCCAGCAGTGAAGCCGGGGGGCTGAGCTCCTACGAGCAGTACTTC
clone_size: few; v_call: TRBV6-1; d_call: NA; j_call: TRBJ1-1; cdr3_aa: CASSSLGQDTEAFF; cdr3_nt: TGTGCCAGCAGTAGCTTAGGACAAGACACTGAAGCTTTCTTT
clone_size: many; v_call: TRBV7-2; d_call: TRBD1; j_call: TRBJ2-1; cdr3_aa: CASSAPGQGPFSSYNEQFF; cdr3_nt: TGTGCCAGCAGCGCGCCGGGACAGGGACCATTTAGCTCCTACAATGAGCAGTTCTTC
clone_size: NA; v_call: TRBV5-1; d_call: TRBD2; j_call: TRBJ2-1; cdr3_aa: CASSVRRRGAGVDEQFF; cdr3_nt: TGCGCCAGCAGCGTCCGTAGGCGGGGGGCCGGGGTGGATGAGCAGTTCTTC
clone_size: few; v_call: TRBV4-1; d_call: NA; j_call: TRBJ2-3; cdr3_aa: CASSRVTGGTDTQYF; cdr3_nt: TGCGCCAGCAGCCGCGTGACGGGGGGCACAGATACGCAGTATTTT
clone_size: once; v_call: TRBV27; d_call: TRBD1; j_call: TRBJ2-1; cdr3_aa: CANKPGQHYNEQFF; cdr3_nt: TGTGCCAACAAACCGGGACAGCACTACAATGAGCAGTTCTTC
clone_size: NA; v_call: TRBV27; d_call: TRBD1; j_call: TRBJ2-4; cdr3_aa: CASRTGGIQYF; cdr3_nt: TGTGCCAGCAGGACAGGGGGCATTCAGTACTTC
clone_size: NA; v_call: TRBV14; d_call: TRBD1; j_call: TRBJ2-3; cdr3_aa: CASSPIPGQGAGDTQYF; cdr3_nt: TGTGCCAGCAGCCCAATACCGGGACAGGGGGCCGGAGATACGCAGTATTTT
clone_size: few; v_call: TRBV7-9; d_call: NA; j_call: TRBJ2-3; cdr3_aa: CASSILGRLDTDTQYF; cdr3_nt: TGTGCCAGCAGCATCCTGGGTAGGCTAGACACAGATACGCAGTATTTT
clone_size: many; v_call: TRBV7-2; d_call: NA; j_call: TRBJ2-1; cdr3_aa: CASSPNGHTRNEQFF; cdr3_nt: TGTGCCAGCAGCCCGAACGGCCATACTAGGAATGAGCAGTTCTTC
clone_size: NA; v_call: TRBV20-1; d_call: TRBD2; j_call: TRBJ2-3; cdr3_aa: CSARRRLAGRTDTQYF; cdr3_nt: TGCAGTGCCCGGCGCCGACTAGCGGGTCGCACAGATACGCAGTATTTT
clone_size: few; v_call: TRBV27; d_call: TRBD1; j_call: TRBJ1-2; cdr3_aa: CASRNRGNNYGYTF; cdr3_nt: TGTGCCAGTCGTAACAGGGGGAATAACTATGGCTACACCTTC
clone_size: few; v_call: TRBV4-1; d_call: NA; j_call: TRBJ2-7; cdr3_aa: CASSPTRATEQYF; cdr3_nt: TGCGCCAGCAGCCCCACGCGGGCGACCGAGCAGTACTTC